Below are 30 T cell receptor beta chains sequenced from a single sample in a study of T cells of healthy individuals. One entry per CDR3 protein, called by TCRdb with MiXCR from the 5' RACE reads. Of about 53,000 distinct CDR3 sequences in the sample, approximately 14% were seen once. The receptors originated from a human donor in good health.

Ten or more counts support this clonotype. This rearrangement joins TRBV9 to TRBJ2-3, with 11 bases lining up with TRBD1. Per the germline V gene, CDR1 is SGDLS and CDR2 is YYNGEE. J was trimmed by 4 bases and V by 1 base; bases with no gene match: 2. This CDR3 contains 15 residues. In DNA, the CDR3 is TGTGCCAGCAGCGTAAGGGGACAGGGGGCAGATACGCAGTATTTT. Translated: CASSVRGQGADTQYF.

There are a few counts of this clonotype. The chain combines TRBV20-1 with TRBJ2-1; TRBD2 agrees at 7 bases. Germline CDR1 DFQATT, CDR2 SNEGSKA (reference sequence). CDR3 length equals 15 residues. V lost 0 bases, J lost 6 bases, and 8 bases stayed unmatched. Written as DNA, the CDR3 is TGCAGTGCTAGAGATCCGCGGGAGAGGCTCAATGAGCAGTTCTTC. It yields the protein CSARDPRERLNEQFF.

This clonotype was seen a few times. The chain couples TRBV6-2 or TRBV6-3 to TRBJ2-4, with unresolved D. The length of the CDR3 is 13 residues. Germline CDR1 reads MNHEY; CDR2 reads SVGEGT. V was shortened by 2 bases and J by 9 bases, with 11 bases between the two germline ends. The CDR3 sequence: CASSYPPSRIQYF. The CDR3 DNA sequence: TGTGCCAGCAGTTACCCCCCGTCTCGCATTCAGTACTTC.

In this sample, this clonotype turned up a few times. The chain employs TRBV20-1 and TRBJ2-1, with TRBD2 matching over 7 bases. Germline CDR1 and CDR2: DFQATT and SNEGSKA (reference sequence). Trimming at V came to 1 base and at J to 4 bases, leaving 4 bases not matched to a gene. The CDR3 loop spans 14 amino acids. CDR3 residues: CSARVPSGYNEQFF. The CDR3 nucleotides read TGCAGTGCTAGAGTGCCTAGCGGATACAATGAGCAGTTCTTC.

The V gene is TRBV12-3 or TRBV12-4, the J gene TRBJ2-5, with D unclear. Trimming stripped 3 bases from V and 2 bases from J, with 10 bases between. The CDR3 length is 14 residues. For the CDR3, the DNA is TGTGCCAGCAGTTTTGGCACAGCTCAAGAGACCCAGTACTTC. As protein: CASSFGTAQETQYF.

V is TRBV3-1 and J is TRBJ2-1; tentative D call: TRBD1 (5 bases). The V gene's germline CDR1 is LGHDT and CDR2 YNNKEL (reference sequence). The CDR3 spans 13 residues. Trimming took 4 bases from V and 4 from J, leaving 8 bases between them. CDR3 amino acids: CASSPDSYNEQFF. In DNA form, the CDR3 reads TGTGCCAGCAGCCCCGACAGTTACAATGAGCAGTTCTTC.

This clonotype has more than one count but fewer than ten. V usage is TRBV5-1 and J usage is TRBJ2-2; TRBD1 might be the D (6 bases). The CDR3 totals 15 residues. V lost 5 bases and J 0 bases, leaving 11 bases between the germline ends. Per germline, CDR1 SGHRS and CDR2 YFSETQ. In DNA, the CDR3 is TGCGCCAGCAGTCTGGACAGACCGAACACCGGGGAGCTGTTTTTT. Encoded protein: CASSLDRPNTGELFF.

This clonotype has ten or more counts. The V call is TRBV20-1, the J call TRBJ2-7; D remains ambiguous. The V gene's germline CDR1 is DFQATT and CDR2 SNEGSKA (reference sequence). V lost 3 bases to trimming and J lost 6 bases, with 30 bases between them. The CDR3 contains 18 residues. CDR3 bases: TGCAGTGCTAGGGAATGTCGTGCAGGATCGCCCCTTCCTTGCGAGCAGTACTTC. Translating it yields CSARECRAGSPLPCEQYF.

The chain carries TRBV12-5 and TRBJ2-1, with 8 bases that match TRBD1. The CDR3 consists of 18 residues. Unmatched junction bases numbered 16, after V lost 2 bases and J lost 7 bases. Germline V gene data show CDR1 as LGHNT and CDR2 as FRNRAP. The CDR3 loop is CASGLNLSRGTGLNEQFF. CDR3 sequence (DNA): TGTGCTAGTGGTTTGAACCTGTCCAGGGGGACAGGATTGAATGAGCAGTTCTTC.

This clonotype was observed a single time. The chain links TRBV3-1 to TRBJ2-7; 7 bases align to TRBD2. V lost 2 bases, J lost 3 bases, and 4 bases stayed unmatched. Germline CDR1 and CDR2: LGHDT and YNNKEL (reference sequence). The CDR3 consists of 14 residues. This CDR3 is CASSQIGEGYEQYF. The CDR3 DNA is TGTGCCAGCAGCCAAATAGGGGAGGGCTACGAGCAGTACTTC.

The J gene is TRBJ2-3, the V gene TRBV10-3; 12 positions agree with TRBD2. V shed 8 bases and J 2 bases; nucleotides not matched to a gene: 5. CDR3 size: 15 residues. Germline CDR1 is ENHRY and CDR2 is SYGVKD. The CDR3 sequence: CAIAGLAGTTDTQYF. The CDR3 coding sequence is TGTGCCATCGCCGGACTAGCGGGGACCACAGATACGCAGTATTTT.

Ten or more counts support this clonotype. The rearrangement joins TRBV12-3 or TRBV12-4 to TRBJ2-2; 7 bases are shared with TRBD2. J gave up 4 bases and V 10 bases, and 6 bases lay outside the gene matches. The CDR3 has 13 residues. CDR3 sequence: CATRGGGTGELFF. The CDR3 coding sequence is TGTGCCACCCGGGGCGGGGGCACCGGGGAGCTGTTTTTT.

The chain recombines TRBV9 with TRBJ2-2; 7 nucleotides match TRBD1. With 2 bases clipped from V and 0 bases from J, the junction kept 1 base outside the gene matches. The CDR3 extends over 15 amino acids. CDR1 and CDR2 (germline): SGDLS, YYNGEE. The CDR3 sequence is CASSVGQSNTGELFF. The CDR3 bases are TGTGCCAGCAGCGTGGGACAGTCGAACACCGGGGAGCTGTTTTTT.

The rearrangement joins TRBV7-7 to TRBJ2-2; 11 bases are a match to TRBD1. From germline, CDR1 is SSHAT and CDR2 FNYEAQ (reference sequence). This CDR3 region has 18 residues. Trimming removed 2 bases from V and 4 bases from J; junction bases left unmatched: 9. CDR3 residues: CASSLSLSGTGGTGELFF. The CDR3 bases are TGTGCCAGCAGCTTATCCCTATCCGGGACAGGGGGCACCGGGGAGCTGTTTTTT.

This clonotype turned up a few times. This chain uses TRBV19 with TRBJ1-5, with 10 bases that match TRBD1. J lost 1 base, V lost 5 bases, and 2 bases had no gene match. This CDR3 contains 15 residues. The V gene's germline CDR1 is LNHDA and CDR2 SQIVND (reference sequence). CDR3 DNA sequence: TGTGCCAGTAGTCGACAGGGGGCAAGCAATCAGCCCCAGCATTTT. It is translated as CASSRQGASNQPQHF.

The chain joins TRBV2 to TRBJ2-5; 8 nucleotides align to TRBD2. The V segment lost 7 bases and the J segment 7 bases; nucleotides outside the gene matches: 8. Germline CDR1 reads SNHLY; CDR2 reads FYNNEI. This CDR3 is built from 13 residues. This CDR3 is CASTEDAGGTQYF. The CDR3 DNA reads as TGTGCCAGCACCGAAGACGCGGGGGGGACCCAGTACTTC.

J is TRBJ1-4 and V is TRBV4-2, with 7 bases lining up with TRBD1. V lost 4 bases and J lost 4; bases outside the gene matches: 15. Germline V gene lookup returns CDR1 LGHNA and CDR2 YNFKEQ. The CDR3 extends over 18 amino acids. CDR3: CASSPKQPDRDINEKLFF. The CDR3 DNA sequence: TGTGCCAGCAGCCCAAAGCAGCCCGACAGGGATATTAATGAAAAACTGTTTTTT.

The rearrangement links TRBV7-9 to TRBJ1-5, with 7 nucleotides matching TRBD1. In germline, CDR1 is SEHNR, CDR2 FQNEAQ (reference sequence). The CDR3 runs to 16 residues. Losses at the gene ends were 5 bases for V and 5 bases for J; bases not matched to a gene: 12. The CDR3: CASSRAVGGRDQPQHF. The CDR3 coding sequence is TGTGCCAGCAGCCGGGCGGTAGGGGGCCGGGATCAGCCCCAGCATTTT. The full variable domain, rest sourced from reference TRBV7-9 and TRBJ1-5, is DTGVSQNPRHKITKRGQNVTFRCDPISEHNRLYWYRQTLGQGPEFLTYFQNEAQLEKSRLLSDRFSAERPKGSFSTLEIQRTEQGDSAMYLCASSRAVGGRDQPQHFGDGTRLSIL.

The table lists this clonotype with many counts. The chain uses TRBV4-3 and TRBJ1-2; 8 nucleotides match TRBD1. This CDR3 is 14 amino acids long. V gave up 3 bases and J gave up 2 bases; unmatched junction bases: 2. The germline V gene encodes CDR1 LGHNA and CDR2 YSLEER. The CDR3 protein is CASSQDRANYGYTF. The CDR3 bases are TGCGCCAGCAGCCAGGACAGGGCCAACTATGGCTACACCTTC.

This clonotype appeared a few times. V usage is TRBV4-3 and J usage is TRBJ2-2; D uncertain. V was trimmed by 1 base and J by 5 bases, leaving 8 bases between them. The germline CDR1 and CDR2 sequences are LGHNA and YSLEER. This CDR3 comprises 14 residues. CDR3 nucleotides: TGCGCCAGCAGCCAAGGGACCCGTACCGGGGAGCTGTTTTTT. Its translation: CASSQGTRTGELFF.

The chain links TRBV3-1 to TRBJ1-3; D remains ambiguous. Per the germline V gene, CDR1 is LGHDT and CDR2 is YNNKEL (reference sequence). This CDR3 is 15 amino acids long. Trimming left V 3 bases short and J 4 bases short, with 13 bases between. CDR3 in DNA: TGTGCCAGCAGCCAGAGGATGGCTGCCGGAAACACCATATATTTT. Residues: CASSQRMAAGNTIYF. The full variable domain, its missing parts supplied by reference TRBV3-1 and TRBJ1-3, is DTAVSQTPKYLVTQMGNDKSIKCEQNLGHDTMYWYKQDSKKFLKIMFSYNNKELIINETVPNRFSPKSPDKAHLNLHINSLELGDSAVYFCASSQRMAAGNTIYFGEGSWLTVV.

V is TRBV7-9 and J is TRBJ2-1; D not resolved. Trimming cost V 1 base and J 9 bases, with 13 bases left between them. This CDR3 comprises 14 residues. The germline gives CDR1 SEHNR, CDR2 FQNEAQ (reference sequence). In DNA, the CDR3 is TGTGCCAGCAGCTTAGTGTCCCTAGTACTTGAGCAGTTCTTC. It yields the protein CASSLVSLVLEQFF.

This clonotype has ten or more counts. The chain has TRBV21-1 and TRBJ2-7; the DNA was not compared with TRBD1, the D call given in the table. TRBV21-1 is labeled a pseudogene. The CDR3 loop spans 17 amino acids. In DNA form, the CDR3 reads TGTGCCAGCAGCGTGAGAGACTCGACAGAGAGTACGATAGAGCAGTACTTC. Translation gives CASSVRDSTESTIEQYF.

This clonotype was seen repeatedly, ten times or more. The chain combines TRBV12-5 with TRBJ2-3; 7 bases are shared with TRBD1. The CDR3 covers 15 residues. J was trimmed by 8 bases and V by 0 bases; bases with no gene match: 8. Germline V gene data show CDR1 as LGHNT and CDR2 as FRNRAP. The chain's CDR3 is CASGLVTGAVGTQYF. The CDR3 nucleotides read TGTGCTAGTGGTTTGGTAACAGGGGCGGTCGGTACGCAGTATTTT.

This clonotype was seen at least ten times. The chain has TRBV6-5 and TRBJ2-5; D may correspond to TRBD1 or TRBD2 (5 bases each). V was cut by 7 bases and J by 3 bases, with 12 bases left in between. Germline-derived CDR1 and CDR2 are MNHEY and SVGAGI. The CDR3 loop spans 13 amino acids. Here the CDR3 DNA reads TGTGCCAGCAACCCGCTGGGGGAAGAGACCCAGTACTTC. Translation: CASNPLGEETQYF.

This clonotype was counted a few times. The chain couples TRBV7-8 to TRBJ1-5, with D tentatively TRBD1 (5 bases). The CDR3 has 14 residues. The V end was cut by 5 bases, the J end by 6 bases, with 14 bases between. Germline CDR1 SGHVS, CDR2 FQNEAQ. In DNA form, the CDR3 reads TGTGCCAGCAGCCCATTGGGGGGGAGTCAGCCCCAGCATTTT. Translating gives CASSPLGGSQPQHF.

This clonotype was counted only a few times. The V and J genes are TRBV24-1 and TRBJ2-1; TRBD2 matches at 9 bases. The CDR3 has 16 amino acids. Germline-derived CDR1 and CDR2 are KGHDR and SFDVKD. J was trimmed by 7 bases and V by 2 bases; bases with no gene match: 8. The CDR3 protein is CATSDSGTSRPNEQFF. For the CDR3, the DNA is TGTGCCACCAGTGATTCAGGGACTAGCCGACCGAATGAGCAGTTCTTC.

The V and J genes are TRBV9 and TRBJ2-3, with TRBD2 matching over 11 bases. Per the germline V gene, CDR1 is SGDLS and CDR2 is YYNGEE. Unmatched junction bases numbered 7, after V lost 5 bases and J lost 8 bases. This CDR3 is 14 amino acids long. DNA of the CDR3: TGTGCCAGCAGTACTAGCGGGGGTAGTGGTACGCAGTATTTT. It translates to CASSTSGGSGTQYF.

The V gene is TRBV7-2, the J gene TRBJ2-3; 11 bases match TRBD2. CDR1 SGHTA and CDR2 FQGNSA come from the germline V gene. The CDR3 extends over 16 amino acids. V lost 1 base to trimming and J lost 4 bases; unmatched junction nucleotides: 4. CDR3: CASSLGSGGAPDTQYF. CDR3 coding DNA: TGTGCCAGCAGCTTAGGTAGCGGGGGGGCGCCAGATACGCAGTATTTT. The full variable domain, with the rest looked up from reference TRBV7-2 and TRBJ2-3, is GAGVSQSPSNKVTEKGKDVELRCDPISGHTALYWYRQSLGQGLEFLIYFQGNSAPDKSGLPSDRFSAERTGGSVSTLTIQRTQQEDSAVYLCASSLGSGGAPDTQYFGPGTRLTVL.

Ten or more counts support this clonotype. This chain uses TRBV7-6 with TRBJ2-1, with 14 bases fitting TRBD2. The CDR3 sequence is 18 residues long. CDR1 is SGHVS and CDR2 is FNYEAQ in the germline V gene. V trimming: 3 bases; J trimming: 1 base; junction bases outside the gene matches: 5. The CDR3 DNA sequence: TGTGCCAGCAGCTTTCGGACTAGCGGGGGGTTGTCCTACAATGAGCAGTTCTTC. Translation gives CASSFRTSGGLSYNEQFF. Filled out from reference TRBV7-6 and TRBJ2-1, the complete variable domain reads GAGVSQSPRYKVTKRGQDVALRCDPISGHVSLYWYRQALGQGPEFLTYFNYEAQQDKSGLPNDRFSAERPEGSISTLTIQRTEQRDSAMYRCASSFRTSGGLSYNEQFFGPGTRLTVL.